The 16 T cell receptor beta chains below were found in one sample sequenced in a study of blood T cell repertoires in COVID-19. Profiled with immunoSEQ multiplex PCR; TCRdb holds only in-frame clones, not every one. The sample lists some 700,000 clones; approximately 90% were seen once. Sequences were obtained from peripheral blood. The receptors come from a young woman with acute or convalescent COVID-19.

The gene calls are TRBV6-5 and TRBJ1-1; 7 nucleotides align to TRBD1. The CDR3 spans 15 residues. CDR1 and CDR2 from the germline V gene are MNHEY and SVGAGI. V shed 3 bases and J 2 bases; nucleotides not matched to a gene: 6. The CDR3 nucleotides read TGTGCCAGCAGTTATTCGACAGGGAGTAACACTGAAGCTTTCTTT. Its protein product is CASSYSTGSNTEAFF.

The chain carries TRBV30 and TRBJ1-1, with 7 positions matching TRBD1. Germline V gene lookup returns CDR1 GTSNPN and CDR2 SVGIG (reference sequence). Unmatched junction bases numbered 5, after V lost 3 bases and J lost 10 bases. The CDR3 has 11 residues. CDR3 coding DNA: TGTGCCTGGAGAGGACAGGAAGGAGCTTTCTTT. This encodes CAWRGQEGAFF.

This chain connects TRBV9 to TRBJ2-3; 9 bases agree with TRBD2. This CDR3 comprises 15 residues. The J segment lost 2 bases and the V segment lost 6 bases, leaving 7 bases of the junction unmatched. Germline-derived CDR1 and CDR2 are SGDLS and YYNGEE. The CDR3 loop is CASTAGGPLTDTQYF. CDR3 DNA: TGTGCCAGCACTGCGGGGGGGCCCCTCACAGATACGCAGTATTTT.

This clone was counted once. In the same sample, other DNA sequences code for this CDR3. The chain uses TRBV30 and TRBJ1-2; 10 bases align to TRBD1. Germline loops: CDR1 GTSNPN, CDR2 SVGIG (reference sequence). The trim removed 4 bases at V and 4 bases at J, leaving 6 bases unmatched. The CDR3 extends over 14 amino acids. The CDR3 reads CAWTPDRGLYGYTF. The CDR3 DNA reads TGTGCCTGGACCCCCGACAGGGGGCTCTATGGCTACACCTTC.

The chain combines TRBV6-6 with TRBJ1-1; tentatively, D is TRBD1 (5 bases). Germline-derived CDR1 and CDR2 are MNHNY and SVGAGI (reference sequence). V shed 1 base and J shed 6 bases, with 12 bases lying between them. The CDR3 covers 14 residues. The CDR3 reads CASSYLGLSAEAFF. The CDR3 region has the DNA TGTGCCAGCAGTTACTTGGGACTTAGTGCTGAAGCTTTCTTT.

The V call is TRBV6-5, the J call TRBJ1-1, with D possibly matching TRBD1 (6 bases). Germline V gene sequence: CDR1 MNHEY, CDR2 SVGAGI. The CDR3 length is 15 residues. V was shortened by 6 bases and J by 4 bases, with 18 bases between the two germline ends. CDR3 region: CASSLLQQGTTEAFF. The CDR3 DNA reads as TGTGCCAGCAGCCTCCTTCAACAGGGCACCACTGAAGCTTTCTTT.

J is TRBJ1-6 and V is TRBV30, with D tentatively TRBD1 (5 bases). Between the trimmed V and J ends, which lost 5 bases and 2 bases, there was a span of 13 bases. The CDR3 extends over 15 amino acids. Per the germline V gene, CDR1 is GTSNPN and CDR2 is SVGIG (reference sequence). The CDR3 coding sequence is TGTGCCTGGGGCACAGGAACAACCTATAATTCACCCCTCCACTTT. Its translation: CAWGTGTTYNSPLHF.

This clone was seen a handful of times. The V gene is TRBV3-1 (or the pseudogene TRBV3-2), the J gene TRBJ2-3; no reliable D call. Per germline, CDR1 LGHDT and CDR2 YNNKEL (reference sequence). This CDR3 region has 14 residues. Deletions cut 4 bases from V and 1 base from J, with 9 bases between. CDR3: CASSLSPRTDTQYF. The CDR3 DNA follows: TGTGCCAGCAGCCTCTCCCCTCGCACAGATACGCAGTATTTT.

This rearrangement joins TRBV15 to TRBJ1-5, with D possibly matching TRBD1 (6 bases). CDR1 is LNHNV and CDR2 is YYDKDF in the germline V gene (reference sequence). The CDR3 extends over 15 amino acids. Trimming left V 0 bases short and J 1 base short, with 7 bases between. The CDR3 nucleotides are TGTGCCACCAGCAGAGAAGGGGGAAGCAATCAGCCCCAGCATTTT. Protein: CATSREGGSNQPQHF.

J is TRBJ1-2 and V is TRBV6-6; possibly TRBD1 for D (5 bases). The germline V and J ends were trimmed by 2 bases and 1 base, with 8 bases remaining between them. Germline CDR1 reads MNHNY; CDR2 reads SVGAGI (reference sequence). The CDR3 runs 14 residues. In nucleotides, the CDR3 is TGTGCCAGCAGTTACGGGGGGATTAACTATGGCTACACCTTC. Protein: CASSYGGINYGYTF.

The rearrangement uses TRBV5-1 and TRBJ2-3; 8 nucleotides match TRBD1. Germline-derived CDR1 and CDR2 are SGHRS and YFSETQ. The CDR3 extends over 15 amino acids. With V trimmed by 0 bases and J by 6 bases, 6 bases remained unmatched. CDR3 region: CASSLDGQGYDTQYF. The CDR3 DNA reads TGCGCCAGCAGCTTGGATGGACAGGGTTACGATACGCAGTATTTT.

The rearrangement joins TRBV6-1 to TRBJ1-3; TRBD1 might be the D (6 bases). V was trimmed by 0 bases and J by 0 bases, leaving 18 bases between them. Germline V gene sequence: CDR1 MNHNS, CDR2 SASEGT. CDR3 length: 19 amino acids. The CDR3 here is CASSEASVGQRGSGNTIYF. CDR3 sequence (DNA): TGTGCCAGCAGTGAAGCAAGCGTAGGACAGAGGGGCTCTGGAAACACCATATATTTT.

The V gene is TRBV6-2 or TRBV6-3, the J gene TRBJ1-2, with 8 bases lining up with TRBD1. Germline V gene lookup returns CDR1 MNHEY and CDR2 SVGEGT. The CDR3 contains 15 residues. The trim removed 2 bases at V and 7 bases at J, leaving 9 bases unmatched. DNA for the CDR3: TGTGCCAGCAGTTACCTCGTGGACAGGGTTACTGGCTACACCTTC. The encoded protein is CASSYLVDRVTGYTF.

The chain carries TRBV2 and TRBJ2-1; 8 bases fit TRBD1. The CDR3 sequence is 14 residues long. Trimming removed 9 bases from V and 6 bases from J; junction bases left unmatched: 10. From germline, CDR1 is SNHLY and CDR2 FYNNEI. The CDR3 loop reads CARHTAQGANEQFF. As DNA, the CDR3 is TGTGCCAGGCATACGGCCCAGGGGGCCAATGAGCAGTTCTTC. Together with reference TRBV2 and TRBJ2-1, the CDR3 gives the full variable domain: EPEVTQTPSHQVTQMGQEVILRCVPISNHLYFYWYRQILGQKVEFLVSFYNNEISEKSEIFDDQFSVERPDGSNFTLKIRSTKLEDSAMYFCARHTAQGANEQFFGPGTRLTVL.

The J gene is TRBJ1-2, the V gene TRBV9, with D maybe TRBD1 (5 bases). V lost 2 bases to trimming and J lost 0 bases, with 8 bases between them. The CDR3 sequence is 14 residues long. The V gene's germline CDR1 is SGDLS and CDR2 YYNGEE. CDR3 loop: CASSVYRSNYGYTF. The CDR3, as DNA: TGTGCCAGCAGCGTGTACAGGTCTAACTATGGCTACACCTTC.

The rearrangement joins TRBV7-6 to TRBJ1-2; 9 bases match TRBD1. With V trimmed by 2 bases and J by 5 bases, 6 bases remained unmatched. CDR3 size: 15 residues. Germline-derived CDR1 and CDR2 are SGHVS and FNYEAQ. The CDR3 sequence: CASSLFGTGLYGYTF. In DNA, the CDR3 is TGTGCCAGCAGCTTATTTGGGACAGGGCTTTATGGCTACACCTTC.